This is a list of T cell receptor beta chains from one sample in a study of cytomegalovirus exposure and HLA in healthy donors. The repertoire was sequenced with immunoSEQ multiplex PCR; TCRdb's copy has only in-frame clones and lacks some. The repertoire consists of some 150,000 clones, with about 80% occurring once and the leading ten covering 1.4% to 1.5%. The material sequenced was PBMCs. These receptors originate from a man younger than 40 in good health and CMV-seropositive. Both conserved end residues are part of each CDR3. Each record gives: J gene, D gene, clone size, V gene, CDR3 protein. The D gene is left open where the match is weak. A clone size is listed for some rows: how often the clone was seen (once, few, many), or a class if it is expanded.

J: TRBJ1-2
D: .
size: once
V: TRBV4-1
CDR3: CASSPREGFVNYGYTF

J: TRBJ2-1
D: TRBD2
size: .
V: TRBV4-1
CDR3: CASSRKSGGAILNEQFF

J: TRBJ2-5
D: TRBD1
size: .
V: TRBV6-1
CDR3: CASSGLQGAGETQYF

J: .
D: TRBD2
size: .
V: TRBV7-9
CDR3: CASSQGSGRRAEQYF

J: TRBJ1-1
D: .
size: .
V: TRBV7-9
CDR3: CASSLSLYNTEAFF

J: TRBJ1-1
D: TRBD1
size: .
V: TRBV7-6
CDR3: CASSLEGTGGTEAFF

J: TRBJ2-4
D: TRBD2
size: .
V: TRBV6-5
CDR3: CASTQSGGGGIQYF

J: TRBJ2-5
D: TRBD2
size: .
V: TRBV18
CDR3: CASSGEGETQYF

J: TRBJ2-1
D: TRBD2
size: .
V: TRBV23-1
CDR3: CASRRAGGKLAGHTCEQFF

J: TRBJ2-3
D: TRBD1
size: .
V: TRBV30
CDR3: CAWSRTGYTDTQYF

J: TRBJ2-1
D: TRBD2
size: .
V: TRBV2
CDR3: CASSESSGGQYNEQFF

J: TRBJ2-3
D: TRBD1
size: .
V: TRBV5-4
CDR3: CASSSLGGQGLDTQYF

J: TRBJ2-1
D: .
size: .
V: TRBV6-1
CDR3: CASSEVGVGGLVGDNEQFF

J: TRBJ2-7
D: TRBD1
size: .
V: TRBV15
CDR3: CATSTSVGDRDPYYEQYF

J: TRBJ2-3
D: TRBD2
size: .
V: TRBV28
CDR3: CASSLIPAGVTDTQYF

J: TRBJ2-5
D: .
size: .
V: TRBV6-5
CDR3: CASRNADGEETQYF

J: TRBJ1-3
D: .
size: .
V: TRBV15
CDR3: CATSRVASAGYSGNTIYF

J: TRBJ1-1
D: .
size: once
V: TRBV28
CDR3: CASSLSGGTEAFF

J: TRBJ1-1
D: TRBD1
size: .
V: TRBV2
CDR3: CASKGQMNTEAFF

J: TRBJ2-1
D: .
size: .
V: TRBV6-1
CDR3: CASSEQGSFF

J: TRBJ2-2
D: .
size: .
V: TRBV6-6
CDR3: CASRDQGNSGELFF

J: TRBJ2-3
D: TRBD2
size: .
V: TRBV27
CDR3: CASMVLAAKDTQYF

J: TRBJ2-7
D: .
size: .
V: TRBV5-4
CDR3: CASSFRGGHDYEQYF

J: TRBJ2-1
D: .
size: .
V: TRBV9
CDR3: CASSAKRDTGPHNEQFF

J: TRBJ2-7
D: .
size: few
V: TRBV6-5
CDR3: CASSYSASTMEQYF

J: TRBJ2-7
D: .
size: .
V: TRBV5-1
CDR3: CASSFWDIEYEQYF

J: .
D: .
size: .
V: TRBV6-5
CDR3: CASSSQGWSYEQYF

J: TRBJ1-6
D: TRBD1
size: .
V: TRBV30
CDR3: CAWLDRGDSPLHF

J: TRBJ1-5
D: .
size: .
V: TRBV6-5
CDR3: CASSYGRVNQPQHF

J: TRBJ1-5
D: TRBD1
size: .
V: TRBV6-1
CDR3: CASSFRDRGTQPQHF

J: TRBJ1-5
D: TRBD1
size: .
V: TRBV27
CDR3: CASSSAGTGKRPQHF

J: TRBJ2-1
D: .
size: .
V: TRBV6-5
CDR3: CASSYYAGRPNEQFF

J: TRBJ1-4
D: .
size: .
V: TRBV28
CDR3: CASSLPGLTNEKLFF

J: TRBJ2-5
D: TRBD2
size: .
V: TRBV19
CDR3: CASGTSGAQETQYF

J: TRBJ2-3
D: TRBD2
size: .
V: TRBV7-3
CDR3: CASSLRVAGGPGDTQYF

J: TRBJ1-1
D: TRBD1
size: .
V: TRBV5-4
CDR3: CASSYRDRESTEAFF

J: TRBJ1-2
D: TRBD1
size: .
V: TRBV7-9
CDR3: CASSPTPGQGQLHRGYTF

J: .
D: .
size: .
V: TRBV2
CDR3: CASSEGADYEQYF

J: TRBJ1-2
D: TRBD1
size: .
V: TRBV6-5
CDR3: CASSYVRGQSYGYTF

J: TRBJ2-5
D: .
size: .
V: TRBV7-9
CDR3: CASSRDEGVTQYF

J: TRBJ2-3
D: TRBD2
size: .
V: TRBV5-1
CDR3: CASSLEREGSDTQYF

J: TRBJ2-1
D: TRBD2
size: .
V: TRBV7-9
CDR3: CASSLGLAGGLSYNEQFF

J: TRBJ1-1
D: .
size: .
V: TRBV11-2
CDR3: CASSLVFGGYTEAFF

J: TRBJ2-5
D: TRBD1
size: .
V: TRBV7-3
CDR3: CASSSQGRQTQYF

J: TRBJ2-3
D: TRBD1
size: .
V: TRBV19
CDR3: CASTAGTGPADTQYF

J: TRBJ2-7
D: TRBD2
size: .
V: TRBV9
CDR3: CASSGGTSGGPSYEQYF

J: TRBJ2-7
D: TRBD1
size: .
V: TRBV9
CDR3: CASSVGTGNYEQYF

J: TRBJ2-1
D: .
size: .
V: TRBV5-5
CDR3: CASSLEWANEQFF

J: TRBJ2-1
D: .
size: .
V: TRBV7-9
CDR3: CASSFGRGDEQFF

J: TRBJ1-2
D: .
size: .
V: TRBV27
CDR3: CASSLGQGYSGYTF

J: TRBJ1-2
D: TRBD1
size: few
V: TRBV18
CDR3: CASSPGRGQDNYGYTF

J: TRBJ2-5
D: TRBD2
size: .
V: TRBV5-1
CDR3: CASSPLSGAETQYF

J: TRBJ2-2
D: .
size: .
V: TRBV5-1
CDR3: CASSLLSGANTGELFF

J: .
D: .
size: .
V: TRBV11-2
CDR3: CASSSRGAENDYDEQYF

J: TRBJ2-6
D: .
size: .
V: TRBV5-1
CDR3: CASRRQPSGANVLTF

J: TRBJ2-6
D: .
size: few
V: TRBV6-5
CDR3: CASRITVSGANVLTF

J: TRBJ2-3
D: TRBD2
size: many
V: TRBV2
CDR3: CASSEGAGGPTDTQYF